The 9 T cell receptor beta chains in this list originate from one sample, sequenced in a study of vaccination effects on CD4 cells after COVID-19. What these receptors recognize is not known. Libraries were prepared by immunoSEQ multiplex PCR; TCRdb keeps only in-frame clonotypes and omits some of them. Of around 40,000 clones in the sample, roughly 80% were seen once. Antigen-specific CD4+ T cells expanded by the ViraFEST assay with viral peptide pools were then sequenced. Isolation of CD4+ T cells took place after 10 days of culture. The person was diagnosed with PCR-confirmed SARS-CoV-2 infection between March and December 2020. Here the sequenced sample was CD4+ T cells from PBMCs cultured with a peptide pool, taken before COVID-19 vaccination. All receptors derive from a human donor who had a prior SARS-CoV-2 infection.

The chain joins TRBV30 to TRBJ2-5; unclear D gene. The CDR3 is 13 amino acids. V gave up 0 bases and J gave up 4 bases, with 9 bases separating them. Germline assignment: CDR1 GTSNPN and CDR2 SVGIG (reference sequence). CDR3 sequence reads: CAWSVGSPETQYF. The CDR3 coding sequence is TGTGCCTGGAGTGTAGGAAGCCCAGAGACCCAGTACTTC.

V gene TRBV3-1 (or the pseudogene TRBV3-2) combines with J gene TRBJ2-7; 12 bases match TRBD2. V gave up 10 bases and J gave up 2 bases; unmatched junction bases: 3. The CDR3 extends over 13 amino acids. Germline V gene data show CDR1 as LGHDT and CDR2 as YNNKEL (reference sequence). The CDR3 reads CATGLAGTYEQYF. The CDR3 coding sequence is TGTGCCACAGGACTAGCGGGAACCTACGAGCAGTACTTC.

The V call is TRBV12-3 or TRBV12-4, the J call TRBJ2-3; the D is unclear. The length of the CDR3 is 12 residues. Trimming removed 2 bases from V and 6 bases from J, with 6 bases in between. This CDR3 reads CASSLPEDTQYF. CDR3 DNA sequence: TGTGCCAGCAGTTTACCCGAGGATACGCAGTATTTT.

This chain uses TRBV30 with TRBJ2-2; 10 bases match TRBD1. J lost 0 bases, V lost 8 bases, and 6 bases had no gene match. The CDR3 loop spans 15 amino acids. Germline assignment: CDR1 GTSNPN and CDR2 SVGIG (reference sequence). The DNA of the CDR3 is TGTGCCCGGGACAGGGGAAAAGCGAACACCGGGGAGCTGTTTTTT. Protein product: CARDRGKANTGELFF.

The J gene is TRBJ2-2, the V gene TRBV7-2; D may be TRBD2 (7 bases). Germline loops: CDR1 SGHTA, CDR2 FQGNSA. The CDR3 is 16 amino acids. V lost 1 base to trimming and J lost 4 bases, with 13 bases between them. In nucleotides, the CDR3 is TGTGCCAGCAGCTTAGAGGGGGGGCGGAGCACCGGGGAGCTGTTTTTT. This codes for CASSLEGGRSTGELFF. Combining the CDR3 with reference TRBV7-2 and TRBJ2-2 gives the whole variable domain GAGVSQSPSNKVTEKGKDVELRCDPISGHTALYWYRQSLGQGLEFLIYFQGNSAPDKSGLPSDRFSAERTGGSVSTLTIQRTQQEDSAVYLCASSLEGGRSTGELFFGEGSRLTVL.

The J gene is TRBJ2-7, the V gene TRBV2; tentatively, D is TRBD1 (5 bases). This CDR3 is built from 15 residues. CDR1 and CDR2 from the germline V gene are SNHLY and FYNNEI. The V end lost 5 bases, the J end lost 0 bases, and 14 bases lay between the germline ends. The CDR3 DNA reads TGTGCCAGCAGTCCTACCCTGACAGCCTCCTACGAGCAGTACTTC. The encoded protein is CASSPTLTASYEQYF.

The gene calls are TRBV2 and TRBJ1-2; 8 nucleotides align to TRBD1. This CDR3 spans 13 amino acids. With 7 bases clipped from V and 4 bases from J, the junction kept 5 bases outside the gene matches. Germline V gene data show CDR1 as SNHLY and CDR2 as FYNNEI. The CDR3 coding sequence is TGTGCCAGCAAAACCACAGGGGGCTATGGCTACACCTTC. Protein product: CASKTTGGYGYTF.

The CDR3 DNA follows: TGTGCCAGCAGAACTAGACAGCATCAAGGCTACGAGCAGTACTTC. As protein: CASRTRQHQGYEQYF. The chain carries TRBV6-5 and TRBJ2-7; D might be TRBD1 or TRBD2, each matching 5 bases. Germline V gives CDR1 MNHEY, CDR2 SVGAGI. V lost 6 bases and J 3 bases, leaving 18 bases between the germline ends. CDR3 length: 15 residues.

The sample holds one count of this clone. V gene TRBV5-1 combines with J gene TRBJ2-1; D is ambiguous. Germline V gene data show CDR1 as SGHRS and CDR2 as YFSETQ. The CDR3 runs 16 residues. V lost 0 bases, J lost 3 bases, and 13 bases lay in between. CDR3 loop: CASSLVDSKFYNEQFF. In DNA form, the CDR3 reads TGCGCCAGCAGCTTGGTTGATTCCAAGTTCTACAATGAGCAGTTCTTC.